What follows are 26 T cell receptor beta chains derived from one specimen sequenced in a study of cytomegalovirus exposure and HLA in healthy donors. The PCR contained 60 Vbeta and 13 Jbeta primers. Sequencing was performed with immunoSEQ multiplex PCR; in TCRdb, only in-frame clones are kept and a portion is missing. The sample shows 180,000 or so clones, 65% to 85% of them seen only once. Sequencing was performed on PBMCs. These receptor sequences come from a woman in her fifties or sixties in good health and CMV-seropositive.

The sample holds one count of this clone. The rearrangement links TRBV30 to TRBJ2-2; 9 bases map to TRBD2. Losses at the gene ends were 2 bases for V and 3 bases for J; bases not matched to a gene: 7. Germline V gene lookup returns CDR1 GTSNPN and CDR2 SVGIG (reference sequence). The length of the CDR3 is 16 residues. This chain's CDR3 is CAWSLLAGVDTGELFF. CDR3 DNA: TGTGCCTGGAGTCTTTTAGCGGGGGTCGACACCGGGGAGCTGTTTTTT.

The V and J genes are TRBV9 and TRBJ2-1; TRBD2 matches 14 bases. The CDR3 is 20 amino acids. Unmatched junction bases numbered 12, after V lost 4 bases and J lost 0 bases. Germline V gene lookup returns CDR1 SGDLS and CDR2 YYNGEE. The CDR3: CASSSPKGLAGGSSYNEQFF. CDR3 nucleotides: TGTGCCAGCAGCTCCCCTAAAGGACTAGCGGGGGGTAGCTCCTACAATGAGCAGTTCTTC.

V usage is TRBV7-2 and J usage is TRBJ2-3; TRBD1 aligns across 9 bases. The CDR3 totals 14 residues. Germline trimming cut 5 bases from V and 3 bases from J; bases unmatched to any gene: 3. From germline, CDR1 is SGHTA and CDR2 FQGNSA. CDR3 sequence (DNA): TGTGCCAGCAGCAGGGACAGGGCTACAGATACGCAGTATTTT. The encoded protein is CASSRDRATDTQYF.

The chain links TRBV27 to TRBJ2-7; 9 positions agree with TRBD1. The germline CDR1 and CDR2 sequences are MNHEY and SMNVEV (reference sequence). V gave up 7 bases and J gave up 4 bases; unmatched junction bases: 11. This CDR3 has 15 amino acids. The CDR3 DNA reads TGTGCCAGCACCCCTCACCGGGACAGGGAATACGAGCAGTACTTC. Residues: CASTPHRDREYEQYF.

This clone turned up a few times. The chain links TRBV6-5 to TRBJ2-2, with a tentative D call TRBD2 (7 bases). From germline, CDR1 is MNHEY and CDR2 SVGAGI. V lost 11 bases and J 0 bases, leaving 16 bases between the germline ends. The CDR3 covers 15 residues. CDR3 in amino acids: CAPLGGATNTGELFF. CDR3 DNA: TGTGCCCCCCTGGGGGGGGCAACGAACACCGGGGAGCTGTTTTTT.

The chain carries TRBV4-1 and TRBJ2-5; the D is unclear. The J call may be mistaken, given a closer DNA end match to TRBJ2-7. This CDR3 region has 13 residues. CDR1 is MGHRA and CDR2 is YSYEKL in the germline V gene. CDR3 in DNA: TGCGCCAGCAGCCAAGCCGCCCGCTACGAGCAGTACTTC. It codes for CASSQAARYEQYF.

This rearrangement joins TRBV6-1 to TRBJ1-5; D is possibly TRBD1 (6 bases). Germline CDR1 MNHNS, CDR2 SASEGT. The germline V and J ends were trimmed by 5 bases and 0 bases, with 11 bases remaining between them. CDR3 size: 15 residues. The chain's CDR3 is CASSPDRYSNQPQHF. CDR3 DNA: TGTGCCAGCAGTCCCGACAGGTATAGCAATCAGCCCCAGCATTTT.

The chain has TRBV28 and TRBJ2-7; TRBD2 matches at 10 bases. This CDR3 is built from 17 residues. With V trimmed by 4 bases and J by 0 bases, 9 bases remained unmatched. In germline, CDR1 is MDHEN, CDR2 SYDVKM. The CDR3 loop reads CASSSFRLAGSSYEQYF. The CDR3, as DNA: TGTGCCAGCAGTTCCTTTAGACTAGCGGGCTCCTCCTACGAGCAGTACTTC.

This rearrangement joins TRBV19 to TRBJ2-7; D gene ambiguous. The V end was cut by 5 bases, the J end by 4 bases, with 6 bases between. Germline values: CDR1 LNHDA, CDR2 SQIVND (reference sequence). The CDR3 totals 11 residues. CDR3 protein: CASSLGYEQYF. The CDR3 coding sequence is TGTGCCAGTAGTCTCGGGTACGAGCAGTACTTC.

This rearrangement joins TRBV7-2 to TRBJ2-5; D perhaps matches TRBD2 (5 bases). V was trimmed by 2 bases and J by 4 bases, leaving 11 bases between them. Looked up from germline, CDR1 is SGHTA and CDR2 is FQGNSA. The CDR3 is made up of 14 amino acids. In nucleotides, the CDR3 is TGTGCCAGCAGCTTATATGGACTGAGAGAGACCCAGTACTTC. It encodes CASSLYGLRETQYF.

Concerning this clone: The junction and the germline gene differ at one end; a read error may be behind it. V is TRBV5-4 and J is TRBJ1-2; D gene unclear. The CDR3 consists of 14 residues. Germline V CDR1 and CDR2: SGHNT, YYREEE (reference sequence). The DNA of the CDR3 is TGTGCCAGCAGCTTGTTGGATCCTAACTATGGCTACGCCTTC. Translated, it gives CASSLLDPNYGYAF.

The CDR3 here is CASSNSVTGVGETQYF. As DNA, the CDR3 is TGTGCCAGCAGTAATTCTGTGACAGGGGTTGGGGAGACCCAGTACTTC. V and J are TRBV2 and TRBJ2-5; 8 nucleotides align to TRBD1. From germline, CDR1 is SNHLY and CDR2 FYNNEI. The CDR3 runs to 16 residues. Trimming removed 5 bases from V and 5 bases from J; junction bases left unmatched: 13. Looking up the rest from reference TRBV2 and TRBJ2-5 gives the full variable domain: EPEVTQTPSHQVTQMGQEVILRCVPISNHLYFYWYRQILGQKVEFLVSFYNNEISEKSEIFDDQFSVERPDGSNFTLKIRSTKLEDSAMYFCASSNSVTGVGETQYFGPGTRLLVL.

The chain combines TRBV28 with TRBJ1-6, with 7 positions matching TRBD1. The V segment lost 6 bases and the J segment 7 bases; nucleotides outside the gene matches: 12. This CDR3 has 16 residues. CDR1 and CDR2 (germline): MDHEN, SYDVKM. CDR3 region: CASSLSRGTVNSPLHF. CDR3 coding DNA: TGTGCCAGCAGCCTTTCAAGGGGGACAGTAAATTCACCCCTCCACTTT.

CDR3: CSVVGGTGAPYEQYF. The CDR3 bases are TGCAGCGTTGTAGGAGGGACAGGGGCTCCCTACGAGCAGTACTTC. V is TRBV29-1 and J is TRBJ2-7; 10 nucleotides agree with TRBD1. Germline trimming cut 4 bases from V and 2 bases from J; bases unmatched to any gene: 8. Germline V gene lookup returns CDR1 SQVTM and CDR2 ANQGSEA. The CDR3 contains 15 residues.

The chain has TRBV9 and TRBJ2-1; TRBD1 matches at 10 bases. The V segment lost 0 bases and the J segment 4 bases; nucleotides outside the gene matches: 7. This CDR3 region has 17 residues. The V gene's germline CDR1 is SGDLS and CDR2 YYNGEE. As DNA, the CDR3 is TGTGCCAGCAGCGTAGGCACGGGACAGGGGCGTTACAATGAGCAGTTCTTC. This codes for CASSVGTGQGRYNEQFF.

This clone was counted once. V usage is TRBV5-1 and J usage is TRBJ1-1, with D maybe TRBD1 (6 bases). Germline values: CDR1 SGHRS, CDR2 YFSETQ. Trimming pared 5 bases from V and 4 bases from J, leaving 15 bases between. CDR3 length: 14 residues. CDR3 amino acids: CASRAGAASTEAFF. CDR3 sequence (DNA): TGCGCCAGCAGGGCAGGGGCGGCTAGCACTGAAGCTTTCTTT.

V is TRBV7-2 and J is TRBJ2-2, with a tentative D call TRBD2 (7 bases). V was pared by 5 bases and J by 3 bases, with 16 bases between. CDR1 is SGHTA and CDR2 is FQGNSA in the germline V gene. The CDR3 loop spans 16 amino acids. In DNA form, the CDR3 reads TGTGCCAGCAGCCTCAGGGCGGGGGCGGACACCGGGGAGCTGTTTTTT. Translating it yields CASSLRAGADTGELFF.

The chain employs TRBV7-9 and TRBJ2-1; no definite D call. In germline, CDR1 is SEHNR, CDR2 FQNEAQ (reference sequence). The CDR3 sequence is 11 residues long. V lost 8 bases to trimming and J lost 6 bases, with 8 bases between them. The CDR3 loop is CASPPGNEQFF. The CDR3 nucleotides read TGTGCCAGCCCCCCCGGCAATGAGCAGTTCTTC.

V usage is TRBV30 and J usage is TRBJ1-2, with 9 bases fitting TRBD1. Trimming at V came to 0 bases and at J to 5 bases, leaving 4 bases not matched to a gene. Germline assignment: CDR1 GTSNPN and CDR2 SVGIG (reference sequence). This CDR3 contains 14 residues. CDR3 sequence reads: CAWSVGQGEYGYTF. The CDR3 bases are TGTGCCTGGAGTGTGGGACAGGGAGAATATGGCTACACCTTC.

In its sample, this clone was seen once. The J gene is TRBJ2-7, the V gene TRBV5-1; 10 nucleotides agree with TRBD2. The CDR3 totals 15 residues. V gave up 4 bases and J gave up 0 bases; unmatched junction bases: 4. CDR1 is SGHRS and CDR2 is YFSETQ in the germline V gene. The CDR3 DNA reads TGCGCCAGCAGCCCGAGGACTAGCGGCTCCTACGAGCAGTACTTC. Encoded protein: CASSPRTSGSYEQYF.

The rearrangement links TRBV30 to TRBJ1-2; D is uncertain. V was shortened by 0 bases and J by 7 bases, with 12 bases between the two germline ends. The CDR3 covers 13 residues. Germline CDR1 is GTSNPN and CDR2 is SVGIG (reference sequence). The DNA for the CDR3 is TGTGCCTGGAGTGTATTTGGGGAGGGTGGCTACACCTTC. Protein sequence: CAWSVFGEGGYTF.

The V call is TRBV7-3, the J call TRBJ2-3, with 16 bases lining up with TRBD2. From germline, CDR1 is SGHTA and CDR2 FQGTGA. This CDR3 has 16 residues. With V trimmed by 4 bases and J by 5 bases, 3 bases remained unmatched. The DNA for the CDR3 is TGTGCCAGCAGCTCGGGACTAGCGGGAGGGGGAGATACGCAGTATTTT. Its protein is CASSSGLAGGGDTQYF.

This sequence joins TRBV7-9 and TRBJ2-1, with D perhaps matching TRBD2 (6 bases). There are 10 residues in the CDR3. The germline gives CDR1 SEHNR, CDR2 FQNEAQ (reference sequence). Trimming left V 10 bases short and J 6 bases short, with 7 bases between. This CDR3 reads CAIGGNEQFF. CDR3 coding DNA: TGTGCCATCGGGGGCAATGAGCAGTTCTTC.

The chain couples TRBV2 to TRBJ2-7, with D uncertain. V lost 4 bases, J lost 5 bases, and 9 bases lay in between. This CDR3 is 12 amino acids long. The V gene's germline CDR1 is SNHLY and CDR2 FYNNEI. Here the CDR3 reads CASSVYRDEQYF. In nucleotides, the CDR3 is TGTGCCAGCAGTGTATATCGTGACGAGCAGTACTTC.

The chain carries TRBV28 and TRBJ2-1, with 10 bases identical to TRBD1. Germline CDR1 is MDHEN and CDR2 is SYDVKM. V dropped 5 bases and J dropped 3; count of bases not matched to a gene: 10. The CDR3 length is 17 residues. The CDR3 DNA reads as TGTGCCAGCAGTCCCCCCCCGGGACAGGGGATCTACAATGAGCAGTTCTTC. It codes for CASSPPPGQGIYNEQFF.

J is TRBJ2-7 and V is TRBV29-1, with 7 bases fitting TRBD1. With V trimmed by 4 bases and J by 7 bases, 10 bases remained unmatched. The CDR3 is 13 residues long. Germline V gives CDR1 SQVTM, CDR2 ANQGSEA. The CDR3: CSVGPTGVKEQYF. The CDR3 DNA is TGCAGCGTTGGGCCAACAGGGGTGAAGGAGCAGTACTTC.